Listed here is a single TCR beta chain. Repertoires were generated with immunoSEQ multiplex PCR, while TCRdb's copy carries only in-frame clones and drops some. Of 650,000 to 800,000 clones listed, around 90% were seen once; the top ten hold roughly 0.25%. V lost 7 bases to trimming and J lost 2 bases, with 13 bases between them. Germline V lookup: CDR1 SGHRS, CDR2 YFSETQ. The CDR3 loop spans 13 amino acids. The record originates from a study of blood T cell repertoires in COVID-19. Study summary: COVID-19 samples from acute and convalescent phases originated in the United States, Italy and Spain. The analysed material was cDNA or gDNA that came from T cells, B-cell-depleted T cells, or PBMCs.

The V call is TRBV5-1, the J call TRBJ2-7; tentatively, D is TRBD1 (6 bases). Sequencing was carried out using peripheral blood. The origin of this receptor is a woman under 30 with acute or convalescent COVID-19. CDR3 sequence: CASAEGVPYEQYF. In nucleotides, the CDR3 is TGCGCCAGCGCAGAGGGGGTCCCCTACGAGCAGTACTTC.